The rows below give T cell receptor beta chains drawn from one sample of a study of cytomegalovirus exposure and HLA in healthy donors. The table came from immunoSEQ multiplex PCR; TCRdb's copy has only in-frame clones and leaves some out. The sample consists of around 220,000 clones, over 80% of them appearing once. The sample taken for sequencing was PBMCs. The receptor source for this set is a woman aged 25 to 39 in good health and CMV-seropositive. Each CDR3 is given with its conserved first and last residue. The D gene is left open where the match is weak. Size tells how often a clone was seen (once, few, many) or the class of an expanded clone, and some rows leave it out.

V gene	clone size	J gene	D gene	CDR3 protein	CDR3 DNA
TRBV18	NA	TRBJ2-3	NA	CATGSTDTQYF	TGTGCCACGGGGAGCACAGATACGCAGTATTTT
TRBV25-1	NA	TRBJ2-2	NA	CASSEGIGTGELFF	TGTGCCAGCAGTGAGGGGATAGGCACCGGGGAGCTGTTTTTT
TRBV4-1	NA	TRBJ1-5	NA	CASSQESRPGDPNQPQHF	TGCGCCAGCAGCCAAGAATCCCGTCCAGGGGACCCCAATCAGCCCCAGCATTTT
TRBV2	NA	TRBJ2-7	NA	CASGQAGYEQYF	TGTGCCAGCGGGCAGGCAGGGTACGAGCAGTACTTC
TRBV30	NA	TRBJ2-1	TRBD2	CAWTSGISYNEQFF	TGTGCCTGGACTAGCGGGATCTCCTACAATGAGCAGTTCTTC
TRBV7-6	NA	TRBJ2-5	NA	CASSLARYSLVGETQYF	TGTGCCAGCAGCTTAGCGCGATATTCCCTTGTGGGAGAGACCCAGTACTTC
TRBV25-1	NA	TRBJ1-2	NA	CASSDRANYGYTF	TGTGCCAGCAGTGACAGGGCAAATTATGGCTACACCTTC
TRBV30	NA	TRBJ1-5	NA	CAWGQPNQPQHF	TGTGCCTGGGGACAGCCCAATCAGCCCCAGCATTTT
TRBV18	NA	TRBJ2-7	TRBD1	CASSPPTGVRYEQYF	TGTGCCAGCTCACCACCAACAGGGGTTCGGTACGAGCAGTACTTC
TRBV7-8	NA	TRBJ1-1	NA	CASSSPGLLGSEAFF	TGTGCCAGCAGCTCGCCCGGCCTTTTGGGTTCTGAAGCTTTCTTT
TRBV10-2	NA	TRBJ2-7	NA	CASRGASYEQYF	TGCGCCAGCAGGGGGGCCTCCTACGAGCAGTACTTC
TRBV9	NA	TRBJ2-1	NA	CASSVGRDQFF	TGTGCCAGCAGCGTGGGGCGGGACCAGTTCTTC
TRBV5-1	NA	TRBJ2-7	NA	CASSVGDATDEQYF	TGCGCCAGCAGCGTGGGAGACGCGACGGACGAGCAGTACTTC
TRBV6-1	NA	TRBJ1-5	NA	CASKTGLYSNQPQHF	TGTGCCAGCAAAACAGGGCTCTATAGCAATCAGCCCCAGCATTTT
TRBV27	few	TRBJ2-1	NA	CASSLAGYNEQFF	TGTGCCAGCAGCCTAGCAGGGTACAATGAGCAGTTCTTC
TRBV15	NA	TRBJ1-5	TRBD1	CATSRGGTGNQPQHF	TGTGCCACCAGCAGAGGGGGGACAGGTAATCAGCCCCAGCATTTT
TRBV2	NA	TRBJ2-7	NA	CASSAPQRSSYEQYF	TGTGCCAGCAGTGCCCCTCAGCGGAGCTCCTACGAGCAGTACTTC
TRBV15	NA	TRBJ2-3	TRBD2	CATSREFRSASGSGDTQYF	TGTGCCACCAGCAGAGAGTTCCGGTCAGCTAGCGGGAGTGGAGATACGCAGTATTTT
TRBV7-9	NA	TRBJ1-1	NA	CATSGGTFPRNTEAFF	TGTGCCACGTCGGGGGGGACATTCCCCCGGAATACTGAAGCTTTCTTT
TRBV27	NA	TRBJ1-1	NA	CASTKKMVNTEAFF	TGTGCCAGCACCAAAAAGATGGTGAACACTGAAGCTTTCTTT
TRBV15	NA	TRBJ2-6	NA	CATSRDRQLSGANVLTF	TGTGCCACCAGCAGAGATCGGCAGCTATCTGGGGCCAACGTCCTGACTTTC
TRBV9	NA	TRBJ1-2	TRBD1	CASSLTEGADGYTF	TGTGCCAGCAGCTTGACGGAGGGGGCCGATGGCTACACCTTC
TRBV9	NA	TRBJ1-5	NA	CASPPSELGNQPQHF	TGTGCCAGCCCACCCTCGGAACTTGGCAATCAGCCCCAGCATTTT
TRBV4-1	NA	TRBJ2-7	NA	CASSRRRDRYYEQYF	TGCGCCAGCAGCCGTCGCCGGGACCGTTACTACGAGCAGTACTTC
TRBV7-2	NA	TRBJ2-1	TRBD2	CASSFGGRGGKFF	TGTGCCAGCAGCTTCGGGGGCCGGGGGGGTAAGTTCTTC
TRBV5-6	NA	TRBJ2-7	NA	CASSLEVGVLGDEQYF	TGTGCCAGCAGCTTGGAGGTCGGTGTTCTGGGAGACGAGCAGTACTTC
TRBV30	NA	TRBJ1-1	NA	CAWARGSLGEAFF	TGTGCCTGGGCTCGGGGCAGTCTAGGAGAAGCTTTCTTT
TRBV6-5	NA	TRBJ1-2	NA	CASSYREVGYGYTF	TGTGCCAGCAGTTACAGGGAAGTGGGATATGGCTACACCTTC
TRBV5-1	NA	TRBJ2-7	NA	CASSFTGGSYEQYF	TGCGCCAGCAGCTTTACAGGCGGCTCCTACGAGCAGTACTTC
TRBV28	NA	TRBJ1-2	NA	CASSGTLYGYTF	TGTGCCAGCTCAGGGACTCTCTATGGCTACACCTTC
TRBV6-6	NA	TRBJ2-7	NA	CASRPRLGSYEQYF	TGTGCCAGCAGACCAAGGTTAGGGAGTTACGAGCAGTACTTC
TRBV11-3	NA	TRBJ2-3	TRBD1	CASSFGQGTDTQYF	TGTGCCAGCAGCTTCGGACAGGGGACAGATACGCAGTATTTT
TRBV27	few	TRBJ2-7	NA	CASSPTGPDEQYF	TGTGCCAGCAGCCCTACAGGGCCCGACGAGCAGTACTTC
TRBV11-2	NA	TRBJ2-5	NA	CASSLTQETQYF	TGTGCCAGCAGCCTTACTCAAGAGACCCAGTACTTC
TRBV29-1	NA	TRBJ2-6	NA	CSVVGQGGSSGANVLTF	TGCAGCGTTGTCGGGCAGGGTGGGTCCTCTGGGGCCAACGTCCTGACTTTC
TRBV6-5	NA	TRBJ2-1	TRBD2	CASTQLAGKGNEQFF	TGTGCCAGCACCCAACTAGCGGGAAAGGGAAATGAGCAGTTCTTC
TRBV5-1	NA	TRBJ1-1	NA	CASSPALGSGDTEAFF	TGCGCCAGCAGCCCCGCGCTGGGGTCCGGGGACACTGAAGCTTTCTTT
TRBV27	medium-sized	TRBJ1-5	TRBD1	CASSSPGQGDQPQHF	TGTGCCAGCAGTTCCCCGGGACAGGGAGATCAGCCCCAGCATTTT
TRBV19	NA	TRBJ1-2	NA	CASTPGLFGGYGYTF	TGTGCCAGTACCCCCGGGTTGTTCGGGGGCTATGGCTACACCTTC
TRBV14	NA	TRBJ2-7	NA	CASSQVFYEQYF	TGTGCCAGCAGCCAAGTTTTTTACGAGCAGTACTTC
TRBV19	NA	TRBJ2-4	NA	CASSTDKTSLAKNIQYF	TGTGCCAGTAGTACCGATAAGACATCCCTAGCCAAAAACATTCAGTACTTC
TRBV30	once	TRBJ2-7	NA	CAWSVGPGATYEQYF	TGTGCCTGGAGTGTAGGCCCAGGGGCAACCTACGAGCAGTACTTC
TRBV13	once	TRBJ1-1	NA	CASSLMSNTEAFF	TGTGCCAGCAGCTTAATGTCGAACACTGAAGCTTTCTTT
TRBV13	once	TRBJ2-6	NA	CASSLEGRAGANVLTF	TGTGCCAGCAGCTTAGAGGGCAGGGCTGGGGCCAACGTCCTGACTTTC
TRBV2	NA	TRBJ1-2	NA	CASSDSTVPNFYGYTF	TGTGCCAGCAGTGATTCTACAGTACCCAACTTTTATGGCTACACCTTC
TRBV5-1	NA	TRBJ1-2	NA	CASSLIRDYGYTF	TGCGCCAGCAGCTTGATCCGTGACTATGGCTACACCTTC
TRBV9	NA	TRBJ2-1	NA	CASSASLHIRSYNEQFF	TGTGCCAGCAGCGCCTCTTTACACATACGCTCCTACAATGAGCAGTTCTTC
TRBV29-1	NA	TRBJ1-4	NA	CSGALGSNEKLFF	TGCAGCGGGGCCTTAGGGTCTAATGAAAAACTGTTTTTT